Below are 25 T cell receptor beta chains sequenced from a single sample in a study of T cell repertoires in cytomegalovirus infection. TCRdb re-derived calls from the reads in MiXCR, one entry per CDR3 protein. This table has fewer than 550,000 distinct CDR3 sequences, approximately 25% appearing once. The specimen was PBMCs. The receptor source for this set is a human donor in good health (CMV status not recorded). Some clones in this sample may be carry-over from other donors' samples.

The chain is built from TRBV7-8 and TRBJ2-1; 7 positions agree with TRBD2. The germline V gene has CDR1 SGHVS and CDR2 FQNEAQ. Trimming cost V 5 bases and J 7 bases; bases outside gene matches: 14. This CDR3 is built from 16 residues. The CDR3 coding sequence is TGTGCCAGCAGCAGCCATTGGCGGGAGCGTGTAAATGAGCAGTTCTTC. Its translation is CASSSHWRERVNEQFF.

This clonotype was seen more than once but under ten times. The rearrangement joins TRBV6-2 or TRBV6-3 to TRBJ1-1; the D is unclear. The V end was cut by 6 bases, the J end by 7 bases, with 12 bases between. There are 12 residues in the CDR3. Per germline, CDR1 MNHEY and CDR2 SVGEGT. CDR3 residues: CASSPDWVEAFF. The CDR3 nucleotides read TGTGCCAGCAGCCCTGACTGGGTTGAAGCTTTCTTT.

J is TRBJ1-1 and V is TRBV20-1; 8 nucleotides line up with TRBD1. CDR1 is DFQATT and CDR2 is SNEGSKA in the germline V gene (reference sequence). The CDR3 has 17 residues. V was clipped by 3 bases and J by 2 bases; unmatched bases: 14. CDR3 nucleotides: TGCAGTGCTAGGTTAGGACAGGGTGCCAAAGAAAACACTGAAGCTTTCTTT. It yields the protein CSARLGQGAKENTEAFF.

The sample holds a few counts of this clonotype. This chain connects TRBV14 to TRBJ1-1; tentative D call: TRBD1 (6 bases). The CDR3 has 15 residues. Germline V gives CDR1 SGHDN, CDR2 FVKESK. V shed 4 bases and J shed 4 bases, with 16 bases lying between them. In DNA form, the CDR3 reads TGTGCCAGCAGCCTACACTCTGGGGGGCTCACTGAAGCTTTCTTT. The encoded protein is CASSLHSGGLTEAFF.

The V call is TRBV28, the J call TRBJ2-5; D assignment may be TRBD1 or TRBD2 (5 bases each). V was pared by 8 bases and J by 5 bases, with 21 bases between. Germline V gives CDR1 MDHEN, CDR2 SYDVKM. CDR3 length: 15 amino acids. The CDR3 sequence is CASQTGAGRGETQYF. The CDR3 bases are TGTGCCAGCCAGACCGGGGCAGGTCGTGGGGAGACCCAGTACTTC.

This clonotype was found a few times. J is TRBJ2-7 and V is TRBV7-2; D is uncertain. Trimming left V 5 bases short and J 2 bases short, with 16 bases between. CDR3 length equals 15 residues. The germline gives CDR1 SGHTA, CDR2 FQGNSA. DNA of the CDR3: TGTGCCAGCAGCCCAGTGGTAGGTAGCCCCTACGAGCAGTACGTC. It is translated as CASSPVVGSPYEQYV.

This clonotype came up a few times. CDR3 in amino acids: CASSEVAGVDYNEQFF. CDR3 coding DNA: TGTGCCAGCAGTGAGGTGGCAGGGGTGGACTACAATGAGCAGTTCTTC. The V and J genes are TRBV2 and TRBJ2-1, with TRBD1 as a possible D gene (6 bases). This CDR3 region has 16 residues. With 3 bases removed from V and 3 bases from J, the gap between germline ends came to 15 bases. Germline V CDR1 and CDR2: SNHLY, FYNNEI.

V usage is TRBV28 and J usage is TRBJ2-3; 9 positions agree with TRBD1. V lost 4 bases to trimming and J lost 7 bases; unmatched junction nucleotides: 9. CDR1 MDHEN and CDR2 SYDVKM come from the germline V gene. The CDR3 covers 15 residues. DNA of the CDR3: TGTGCCAGCAGTTCGTACGACAGGGGGGGATATACGCAGTATTTT. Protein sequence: CASSSYDRGGYTQYF.

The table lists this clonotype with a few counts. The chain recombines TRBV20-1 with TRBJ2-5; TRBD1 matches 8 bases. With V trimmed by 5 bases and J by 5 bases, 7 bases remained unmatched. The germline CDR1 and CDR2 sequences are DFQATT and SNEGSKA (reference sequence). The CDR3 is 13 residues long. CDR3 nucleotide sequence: TGCAGTGCTTACGCAGGGGGCTGGGAGACCCAGTACTTC. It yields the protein CSAYAGGWETQYF.

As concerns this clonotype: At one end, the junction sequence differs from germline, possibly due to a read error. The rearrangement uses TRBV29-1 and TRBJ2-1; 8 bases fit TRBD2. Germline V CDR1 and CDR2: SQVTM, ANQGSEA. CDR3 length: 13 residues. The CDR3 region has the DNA TGCAGCGTTAGCATAGCGGGAAGCAATGAGCGGTTCTTC. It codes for CSVSIAGSNERFF.

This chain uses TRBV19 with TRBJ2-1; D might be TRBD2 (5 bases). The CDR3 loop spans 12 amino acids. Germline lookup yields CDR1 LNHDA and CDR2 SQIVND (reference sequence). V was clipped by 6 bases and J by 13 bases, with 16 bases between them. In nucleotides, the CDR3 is TGTGCCAGTAGCAAGAGGGAGCAAGGTCAGTTCTTC. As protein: CASSKREQGQFF.

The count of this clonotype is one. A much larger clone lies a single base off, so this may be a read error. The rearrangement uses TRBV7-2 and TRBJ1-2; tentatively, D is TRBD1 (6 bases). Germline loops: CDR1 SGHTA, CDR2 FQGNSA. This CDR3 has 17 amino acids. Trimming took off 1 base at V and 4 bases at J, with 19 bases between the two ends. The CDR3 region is CASSLGFGGRQSYGYTF. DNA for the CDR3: TGTGCCAGCAGCTTAGGATTCGGGGGGCGTCAGTCCTATGGCTACACCTTC.

CDR3 sequence reads: CASSFTGGVGNQPQHF. Written as DNA, the CDR3 is TGTGCCAGCAGCTTCACAGGGGGAGTGGGCAATCAGCCCCAGCATTTT. J is TRBJ1-5 and V is TRBV7-9, with 8 bases matching TRBD1. Germline V gene sequence: CDR1 SEHNR, CDR2 FQNEAQ (reference sequence). The junction had 6 bases not matched to a gene; V was cut back by 3 bases and J by 2 bases. The CDR3 has 16 residues.

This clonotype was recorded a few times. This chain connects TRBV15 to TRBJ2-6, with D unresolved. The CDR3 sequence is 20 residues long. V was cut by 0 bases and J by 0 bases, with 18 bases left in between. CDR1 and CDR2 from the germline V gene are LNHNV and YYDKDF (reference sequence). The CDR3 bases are TGTGCCACCAGCAGAGAAGGAATACCGACGGACCTCTCTGGGGCCAACGTCCTGACTTTC. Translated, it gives CATSREGIPTDLSGANVLTF.

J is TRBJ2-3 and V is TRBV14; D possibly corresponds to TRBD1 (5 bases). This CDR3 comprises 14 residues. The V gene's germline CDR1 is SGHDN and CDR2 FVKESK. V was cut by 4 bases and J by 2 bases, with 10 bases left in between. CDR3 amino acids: CASSLDSLTDTQYF. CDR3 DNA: TGTGCCAGCAGCCTTGACAGCCTCACAGATACGCAGTATTTT.

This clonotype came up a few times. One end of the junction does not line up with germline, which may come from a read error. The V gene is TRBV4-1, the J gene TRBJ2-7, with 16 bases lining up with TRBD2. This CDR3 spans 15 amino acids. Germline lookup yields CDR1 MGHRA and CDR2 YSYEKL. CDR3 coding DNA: TGTGCCAGCAGTCCTGGGACTAGCGGGAGGGACGAGCAGTACTTC. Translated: CASSPGTSGRDEQYF.

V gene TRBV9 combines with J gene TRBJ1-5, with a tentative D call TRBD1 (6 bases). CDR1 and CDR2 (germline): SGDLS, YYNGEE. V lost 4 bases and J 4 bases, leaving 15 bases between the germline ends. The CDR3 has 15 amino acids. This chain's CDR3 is CASSRDINPNQPQHF. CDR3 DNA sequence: TGTGCCAGCAGCAGGGACATAAATCCAAATCAGCCCCAGCATTTT.

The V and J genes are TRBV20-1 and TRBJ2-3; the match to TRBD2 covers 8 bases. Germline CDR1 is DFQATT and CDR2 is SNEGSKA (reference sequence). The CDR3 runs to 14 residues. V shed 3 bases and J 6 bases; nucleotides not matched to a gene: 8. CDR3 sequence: CSARIAGRSDTQYF. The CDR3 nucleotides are TGCAGTGCTAGGATAGCGGGGCGGTCGGATACGCAGTATTTT.

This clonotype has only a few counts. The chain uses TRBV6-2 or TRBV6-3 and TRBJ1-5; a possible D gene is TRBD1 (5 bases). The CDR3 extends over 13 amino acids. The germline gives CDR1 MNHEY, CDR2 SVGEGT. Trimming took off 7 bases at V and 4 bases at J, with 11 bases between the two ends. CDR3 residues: CASTDRVNQPQHF. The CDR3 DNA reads TGTGCCAGCACCGACAGAGTGAATCAGCCCCAGCATTTT.

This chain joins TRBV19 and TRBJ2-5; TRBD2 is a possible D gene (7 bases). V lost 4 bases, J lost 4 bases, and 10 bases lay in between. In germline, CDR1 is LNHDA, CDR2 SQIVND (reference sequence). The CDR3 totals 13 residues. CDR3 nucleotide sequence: TGTGCCAGTAGTAAGGGGGGGGTAGAGACCCAGTACTTC. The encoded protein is CASSKGGVETQYF.

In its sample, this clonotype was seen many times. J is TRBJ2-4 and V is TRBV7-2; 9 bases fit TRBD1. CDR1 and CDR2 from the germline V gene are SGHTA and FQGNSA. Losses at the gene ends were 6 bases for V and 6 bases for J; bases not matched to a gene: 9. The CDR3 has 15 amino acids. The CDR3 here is CASSLQGAVVNIQYF. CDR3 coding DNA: TGTGCCAGCAGTTTACAGGGGGCGGTTGTAAACATTCAGTACTTC.

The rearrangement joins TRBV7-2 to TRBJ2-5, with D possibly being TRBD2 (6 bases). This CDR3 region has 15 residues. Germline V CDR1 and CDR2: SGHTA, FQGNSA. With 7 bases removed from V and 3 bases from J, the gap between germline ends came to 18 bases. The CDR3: CASTPKRAYEETQYF. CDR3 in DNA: TGTGCCAGCACCCCGAAGCGGGCTTACGAAGAGACCCAGTACTTC. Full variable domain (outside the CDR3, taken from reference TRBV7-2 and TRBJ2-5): GAGVSQSPSNKVTEKGKDVELRCDPISGHTALYWYRQSLGQGLEFLIYFQGNSAPDKSGLPSDRFSAERTGGSVSTLTIQRTQQEDSAVYLCASTPKRAYEETQYFGPGTRLLVL.

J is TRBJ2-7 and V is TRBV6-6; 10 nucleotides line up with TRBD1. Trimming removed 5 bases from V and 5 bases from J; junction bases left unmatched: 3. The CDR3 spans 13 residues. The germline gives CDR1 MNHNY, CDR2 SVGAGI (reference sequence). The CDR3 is CASSDRGLDEQYF. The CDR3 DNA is TGTGCCAGCAGTGACAGGGGGCTTGACGAGCAGTACTTC.

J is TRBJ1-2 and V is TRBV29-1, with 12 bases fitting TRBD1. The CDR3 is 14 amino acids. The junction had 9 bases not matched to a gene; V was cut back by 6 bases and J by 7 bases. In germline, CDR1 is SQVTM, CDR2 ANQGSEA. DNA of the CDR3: TGCAGCGTGACCCCGGGACAGGGGGCGCGTGGCTACACCTTC. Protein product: CSVTPGQGARGYTF.

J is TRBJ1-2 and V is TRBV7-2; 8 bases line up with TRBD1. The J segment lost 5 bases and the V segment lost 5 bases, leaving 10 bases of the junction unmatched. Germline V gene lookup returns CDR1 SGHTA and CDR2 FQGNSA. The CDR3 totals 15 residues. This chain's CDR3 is CASSRGPGGDYGYTF. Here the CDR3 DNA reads TGTGCCAGCAGCCGGGGCCCAGGGGGCGATTATGGCTACACCTTC.